In this sample, the clone carrying this T cell receptor (beta chain) turned up a few times. What it binds is unknown. Indicated treatment: 10-day PBMC culture with coronavirus spike peptide pools or control peptides (ViraFEST assay). CD4+ T cells were isolated by negative selection after ten to eleven days of culture. Cultured CD4+ T cell DNA underwent sequencing with the Oncomine TCR Beta short-read assay. TCRdb itself ran the PCR reads through MiXCR, one entry per CDR3 protein. In the table there are about 15,000 distinct CDR3 sequences, approximately 30% of which are singletons. The source of the sample is a study of vaccination and CD4 T cells after COVID-19. Germline V gene data show CDR1 as DFQATT and CDR2 as SNEGSKA (reference sequence). The CDR3 length is 14 residues. Trimming removed 5 bases at V and 5 bases at J, with 17 bases between.

The chain combines TRBV20-1 with TRBJ2-3, with D perhaps TRBD1 (5 bases). This TCR derives from a human donor with COVID-19. The sequencing input was cultured CD4+ T cells from blood. The chain's CDR3 is CSAGGAKLGDTQYF. DNA for the CDR3: TGCAGTGCTGGTGGGGCGAAGTTGGGAGATACGCAGTATTTT.